This entry concerns a single T cell receptor (beta chain). The sample is drawn from a study of blood T cell repertoires in COVID-19. The overall study: The cDNA or gDNA used as material had been derived from T cells, B-cell-depleted T cells, or PBMCs.

V was shortened by 4 bases and J by 2 bases, with 9 bases between the two germline ends. The CDR3 has 13 amino acids. Per germline, CDR1 SGHVS and CDR2 FQNEAQ. Under the authors' procedure: Cell counts per sample came from amplifying reference gene primers. Sequencing used immunoSEQ multiplex PCR; TCRdb keeps in-frame clones, though not all of them. For V, J and clone size, that table is used; D and trimming come from the DNA. This table holds roughly 80,000 clones, approximately 82% found once. Source material: peripheral blood. This chain uses TRBV7-8 with TRBJ2-7; D may be TRBD2 (5 bases). The sequence was collected from a human donor in a cohort sampled during active COVID-19. CDR3 DNA sequence: TGTGCCAGCAGCTCATTGAGGGCCTACGAGCAGTACTTC. It encodes CASSSLRAYEQYF.